These 14 T cell receptor beta chains were all obtained from the same sample, sequenced in a study of blood T cell repertoires in COVID-19. The assay was immunoSEQ multiplex PCR, and TCRdb's table has in-frame clones only and misses some. There are tens of thousands of clones in the sample; roughly nine tenths occur only once, and roughly 4.8% lies in the top ten. Material for sequencing was peripheral blood. Every receptor here comes from a man aged 60-69 years with COVID-19, enrolled during active disease.

This rearrangement joins TRBV11-2 to TRBJ2-1, with TRBD2 matching over 7 bases. V was pared by 1 base and J by 9 bases, with 21 bases of the junction left unmatched. The CDR3 runs to 19 residues. Germline CDR1 is SGHAT and CDR2 is FQNNGV. The CDR3, as DNA: TGTGCCAGCAGCTTAGGCCCTTTAGTGGCGGGAGACTCCGTGGGTGAGCAGTTCTTC. It codes for CASSLGPLVAGDSVGEQFF.

V usage is TRBV4-1 and J usage is TRBJ1-3; D is unclear. Germline V gene lookup returns CDR1 MGHRA and CDR2 YSYEKL. The CDR3 sequence is 15 residues long. With 3 bases removed from V and 4 bases from J, the gap between germline ends came to 13 bases. CDR3: CASSHPDLVGNTIYF. CDR3 DNA sequence: TGCGCCAGCAGCCATCCGGACTTAGTGGGAAACACCATATATTTT.

The chain recombines TRBV5-4 with TRBJ1-2; 11 bases are shared with TRBD1. The germline CDR1 and CDR2 sequences are SGHNT and YYREEE (reference sequence). The CDR3 has 16 amino acids. Trimming removed 4 bases from V and 6 bases from J; junction bases left unmatched: 11. The CDR3 bases are TGTGCCAGCAGCCGCCCCCTGGACAGGGGGCGAGATGGCTACACCTTC. As protein: CASSRPLDRGRDGYTF.

This CDR3 reads CASSTSGGTYNEQFF. CDR3 coding DNA: TGCGCCAGCAGCACTAGCGGGGGTACCTACAATGAGCAGTTCTTC. J is TRBJ2-1 and V is TRBV5-1, with TRBD2 matching over 11 bases. With V trimmed by 4 bases and J by 2 bases, 2 bases remained unmatched. This CDR3 has 15 amino acids. Germline CDR1 SGHRS, CDR2 YFSETQ.

The chain carries TRBV7-6 and TRBJ2-5, with D possibly being TRBD2 (6 bases). V shed 2 bases and J shed 0 bases, with 13 bases lying between them. CDR3 length: 16 amino acids. CDR1 SGHVS and CDR2 FNYEAQ come from the germline V gene. CDR3 DNA: TGTGCCAGCAGCTTACCTAGCGCGGTTTACCAAGAGACCCAGTACTTC. Amino acids: CASSLPSAVYQETQYF.

This clone occurred once. This chain's CDR3 is CASSLLQVGPQHF. As DNA, the CDR3 is TGTGCCAGCAGCTTATTACAGGTCGGGCCCCAGCATTTT. J is TRBJ1-5 and V is TRBV7-2; D perhaps matches TRBD1 (5 bases). There are 13 residues in the CDR3. Deletions cut 2 bases from V and 9 bases from J, with 11 bases between. CDR1 and CDR2 (germline): SGHTA, FQGNSA.

V usage is TRBV28 and J usage is TRBJ1-6; unclear D gene. The CDR3 is 14 residues long. Germline V CDR1 and CDR2: MDHEN, SYDVKM. Trimming left V 6 bases short and J 0 bases short, with 6 bases between. CDR3 protein: CASRPSSYNSPLHF. As DNA, the CDR3 is TGTGCCAGCAGACCTAGCTCCTATAATTCACCCCTCCACTTT. The full variable domain, in which reference TRBV28 and TRBJ1-6 provide the parts outside the CDR3, is DVKVTQSSRYLVKRTGEKVFLECVQDMDHENMFWYRQDPGLGLRLIYFSYDVKMKEKGDIPEGYSVSREKKERFSLILESASTNQTSMYLCASRPSSYNSPLHFGNGTRLTVT.

The CDR3 loop reads CASSHLTGFSYEQYF. The CDR3 DNA reads TGTGCCAGCAGCCATCTCACAGGGTTCTCCTACGAGCAGTACTTC. The chain uses TRBV11-3 and TRBJ2-7; a weak D match, TRBD1 (6 bases). Trimming cost V 5 bases and J 0 bases, with 14 bases left between them. Germline V gene sequence: CDR1 SGHNT, CDR2 YENEEA. The CDR3 has 15 amino acids. The complete variable domain, with remaining parts taken from reference TRBV11-3 and TRBJ2-7, reads EAGVVQSPRYKIIEKKQPVAFWCNPISGHNTLYWYLQNLGQGPELLIRYENEEAVDDSQLPKDRFSAERLKGVDSTLKIQPAELGDSAVYLCASSHLTGFSYEQYFGPGTRLTVT.

The rearrangement joins TRBV10-3 to TRBJ2-4, with a tentative D call TRBD2 (5 bases). Germline lookup yields CDR1 ENHRY and CDR2 SYGVKD. Trimming pared 3 bases from V and 9 bases from J, leaving 15 bases between. The CDR3 length is 14 residues. The CDR3 DNA reads as TGTGCCATCAGTGAAAGCGGACGTGACATCATTCAGTACTTC. It codes for CAISESGRDIIQYF.

The chain combines TRBV5-6 with TRBJ2-2; D ambiguous. The CDR3 sequence is 12 residues long. V gave up 6 bases and J gave up 6 bases, with 9 bases separating them. Germline-derived CDR1 and CDR2 are SGHDT and YYEEEE. CDR3: CASTQFAGELFF. As DNA, the CDR3 is TGTGCCAGCACCCAGTTTGCCGGGGAGCTGTTTTTT.

This clone was detected a few times. The chain combines TRBV11-2 with TRBJ1-2, with D perhaps TRBD1 (6 bases). Looked up from germline, CDR1 is SGHAT and CDR2 is FQNNGV. This CDR3 is 16 amino acids long. V dropped 2 bases and J dropped 0 bases, with 13 bases sitting between them. As DNA, the CDR3 is TGTGCCAGCAGCTTATATGGGGGACAATCTAACTATGGCTACACCTTC. Its translation: CASSLYGGQSNYGYTF.

In its sample, this clone was seen a few times. V and J are TRBV5-1 and TRBJ2-5, with a tentative D call TRBD1 (5 bases). The V and J ends lost 0 bases and 3 bases respectively, with 15 bases between them. Per germline, CDR1 SGHRS and CDR2 YFSETQ. CDR3 length equals 16 residues. In DNA, the CDR3 is TGCGCCAGCAGCTTGGTGCCCAGAAGGGGTGAAGAGACCCAGTACTTC. This sequence encodes CASSLVPRRGEETQYF.

DNA of the CDR3: TGTGCCAGCTCACCCCCCGCAGGGCCGGGAGGGCAGTCCTCTGTGGCTCGCTACGAGCAGTACTTC. Its protein product is CASSPPAGPGGQSSVARYEQYF. This sequence joins TRBV18 and TRBJ2-7; the match to TRBD2 covers 8 bases. This CDR3 is 22 amino acids long. Trimming removed 3 bases from V and 3 bases from J; junction bases left unmatched: 28. Germline V gives CDR1 KGHSH, CDR2 LQKENI.

The rearrangement links TRBV4-1 to TRBJ1-2; D is perhaps TRBD1 (6 bases). This CDR3 is built from 15 residues. Germline V gene lookup returns CDR1 MGHRA and CDR2 YSYEKL. Between the trimmed V and J ends, which lost 0 bases and 4 bases, there was a span of 12 bases. The CDR3 reads CASSQDTDSLYGYTF. DNA for the CDR3: TGCGCCAGCAGCCAAGACACGGACAGCCTCTATGGCTACACCTTC.